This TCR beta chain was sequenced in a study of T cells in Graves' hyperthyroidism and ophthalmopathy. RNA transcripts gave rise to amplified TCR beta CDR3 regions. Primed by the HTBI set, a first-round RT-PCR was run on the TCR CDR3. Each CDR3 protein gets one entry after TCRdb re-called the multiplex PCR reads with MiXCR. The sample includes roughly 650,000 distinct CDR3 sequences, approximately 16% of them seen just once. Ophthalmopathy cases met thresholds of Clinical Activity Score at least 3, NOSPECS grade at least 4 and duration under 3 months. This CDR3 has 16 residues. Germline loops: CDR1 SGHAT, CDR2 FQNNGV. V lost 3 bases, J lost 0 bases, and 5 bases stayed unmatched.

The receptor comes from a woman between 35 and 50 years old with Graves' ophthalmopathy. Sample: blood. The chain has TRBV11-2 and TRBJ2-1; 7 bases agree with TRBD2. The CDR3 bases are TGTGCCAGCAGCTTCAGCGGGAAGAGCTCCTACAATGAGCAGTTCTTC. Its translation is CASSFSGKSSYNEQFF. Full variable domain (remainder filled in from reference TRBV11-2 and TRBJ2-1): EAGVAQSPRYKIIEKRQSVAFWCNPISGHATLYWYQQILGQGPKLLIQFQNNGVVDDSQLPKDRFSAERLKGVDSTLKIQPAKLEDSAVYLCASSFSGKSSYNEQFFGPGTRLTVL.